Each of the 20 T cell receptor beta chains below was sequenced from the same sample in a study of blood T cells in healthy people across ages. It was with a sample-barcoded 5' primer and a J-beta primer mix that a second PCR of roughly 7 to 12 cycles was run. Using its own MiXCR run on the 5' RACE reads, TCRdb lists one record per CDR3 protein. The data contain about 1.5 million distinct CDR3 sequences, roughly 43% of them singletons. The sample was blood. These receptors all come from a woman aged 18-29 years in good health.

This clonotype was seen a handful of times. The rearrangement links TRBV29-1 to TRBJ2-5; D gene unclear. Trimming pared 2 bases from V and 0 bases from J, leaving 7 bases between. CDR1 and CDR2 (germline): SQVTM, ANQGSEA. The CDR3 has 13 amino acids. CDR3 protein: CSVEPEYQETQYF. The CDR3 nucleotides read TGCAGCGTTGAACCCGAGTACCAAGAGACCCAGTACTTC.

This clonotype turned up a few times. The V and J genes are TRBV7-9 and TRBJ2-5; weak D call: TRBD1 (6 bases). The J call may be mistaken, given a closer DNA end match to TRBJ2-7. CDR1 and CDR2 (germline): SEHNR, FQNEAQ (reference sequence). This CDR3 contains 15 residues. The CDR3 sequence: CASSLSQGRDDEQYF. The DNA of the CDR3 is TGTGCCAGCAGCTTAAGCCAGGGGAGAGACGACGAGCAGTACTTC.

This clonotype was observed many times. The chain is built from TRBV12-3 or TRBV12-4 and TRBJ2-3; 10 nucleotides agree with TRBD1. The J segment lost 3 bases and the V segment lost 1 base, leaving 1 base of the junction unmatched. CDR3 size: 15 residues. CDR3 loop: CASSLGDRGTDTQYF. The CDR3 DNA is TGTGCCAGCAGTTTAGGGGACAGGGGAACAGATACGCAGTATTTT.

Here the CDR3 reads CSARDFTGYFADTQYF. CDR3 nucleotide sequence: TGCAGTGCTAGAGATTTTACAGGGTACTTTGCAGATACGCAGTATTTT. The chain recombines TRBV20-1 with TRBJ2-3, with D tentatively TRBD1 (6 bases). V lost 0 bases to trimming and J lost 4 bases, with 17 bases between them. This CDR3 has 16 residues. The V gene's germline CDR1 is DFQATT and CDR2 SNEGSKA (reference sequence).

This chain joins TRBV7-9 and TRBJ2-4, with 12 bases matching TRBD2. CDR1 is SEHNR and CDR2 is FQNEAQ in the germline V gene (reference sequence). V was pared by 8 bases and J by 1 base, with 12 bases of the junction left unmatched. The CDR3 has 18 amino acids. The CDR3 DNA follows: TGTGCCAGCTTGGGACTAGCGGGTCCTCGACGGGCCAAAAACATTCAGTACTTC. This encodes CASLGLAGPRRAKNIQYF.

This CDR3 reads CASSLESGAPNYGYTF. CDR3 bases: TGTGCCAGCAGCTTAGAATCGGGGGCTCCAAACTATGGCTACACCTTC. J is TRBJ1-2 and V is TRBV7-2, with D possibly being TRBD1 (6 bases). The CDR3 length is 16 residues. The V end was cut by 1 base, the J end by 2 bases, with 14 bases between. The V gene's germline CDR1 is SGHTA and CDR2 FQGNSA.

CDR3 bases: TGTGCCAGCAGTCCCCTATTGAGGACTGAAGCTTTCTTT. This translates into CASSPLLRTEAFF. The V call is TRBV11-2, the J call TRBJ1-1; D unresolved. Between the trimmed V and J ends, which lost 6 bases and 5 bases, there was a span of 13 bases. The CDR3 extends over 13 amino acids. Germline loops: CDR1 SGHAT, CDR2 FQNNGV.

Of note for this clonotype: One end of the junction fails to match germline, which may point to a read error. This rearrangement joins TRBV14 to TRBJ1-4; D is uncertain. The germline gives CDR1 SGHDN, CDR2 FVKESK. This CDR3 comprises 13 residues. CDR3 in amino acids: CTSSQGLYEKLFF. CDR3 coding DNA: TGTACCAGCAGCCAAGGGCTATATGAAAAACTGTTTTTT.

J is TRBJ2-7 and V is TRBV20-1; D might be TRBD2 (6 bases). V lost 0 bases to trimming and J lost 4 bases, with 13 bases between them. The CDR3 totals 14 residues. From germline, CDR1 is DFQATT and CDR2 SNEGSKA (reference sequence). The CDR3 here is CSARDAGSSYEQYF. In nucleotides, the CDR3 is TGCAGTGCTAGAGACGCGGGGTCGAGTTACGAGCAGTACTTC.

Turning to this clonotype: A read error may be the cause here, since a much bigger clone is one base away. The chain uses TRBV24-1 and TRBJ2-1; D is perhaps TRBD2 (5 bases). The J call may be wrong; the DNA end is better matched by TRBJ2-7. The germline gives CDR1 KGHDR, CDR2 SFDVKD. The CDR3 consists of 17 residues. In DNA form, the CDR3 reads TGTGCCACCAGTGACAACGGGATCTCGAGCTCCTACAATGAGCAGTACTTC. Protein product: CATSDNGISSSYNEQYF.

This clonotype was counted only a few times. The chain employs TRBV3-1 and TRBJ2-3; 7 bases agree with TRBD2. This CDR3 is built from 12 residues. Germline-derived CDR1 and CDR2 are LGHDT and YNNKEL (reference sequence). V lost 3 bases and J lost 7; bases outside the gene matches: 1. CDR3 loop: CASSHGRYTQYF. CDR3 DNA sequence: TGTGCCAGCAGCCACGGGAGGTATACGCAGTATTTT.

This clonotype was detected many times. The germline gene is not matched at one end of the junction; a read error may be the cause. J is TRBJ2-1 and V is TRBV12-3 or TRBV12-4; TRBD1 might be the D (5 bases). The length of the CDR3 is 14 residues. This chain's CDR3 is CASSTQGSYNEQFF. DNA for the CDR3: TGCGCCAGCAGCACGCAGGGAAGCTACAATGAGCAGTTCTTC.

In its sample, this clonotype was seen once. The chain carries TRBV12-3 or TRBV12-4 and TRBJ2-2, with D perhaps being TRBD1 or TRBD2 (5 bases each). Between the trimmed V and J ends, which lost 10 bases and 4 bases, there was a span of 16 bases. CDR3 length: 14 residues. The CDR3 reads CANSFGASTGELFF. In nucleotides, the CDR3 is TGTGCCAATTCATTCGGGGCCAGCACCGGGGAGCTGTTTTTT.

This clonotype has only a few counts. The genes are TRBV18 and TRBJ2-4; D is perhaps TRBD1 (5 bases). With the DNA end fitting TRBJ2-5 better, the J assignment may be wrong. Germline V lookup: CDR1 KGHSH, CDR2 LQKENI. The CDR3 consists of 15 residues. The CDR3 nucleotides read TGTGCCAGCTCACCAACAGGCCCCGCAGGGGAGACCCAGTACTTC. It is translated as CASSPTGPAGETQYF.

The gene calls are TRBV7-2 and TRBJ2-2; 7 nucleotides line up with TRBD1. Germline-derived CDR1 and CDR2 are SGHTA and FQGNSA. The ends lost 3 bases at V and 0 bases at J; junction bases unmatched: 7. The length of the CDR3 is 17 residues. In nucleotides, the CDR3 is TGTGCCAGCAGCTTCCATGGACAGGTCGCGAACACCGGGGAGCTGTTTTTT. Translated: CASSFHGQVANTGELFF.

This chain joins TRBV12-3 or TRBV12-4 and TRBJ2-4; D possibly corresponds to TRBD1 (6 bases). The CDR3 sequence is 17 residues long. With 4 bases removed from V and 0 bases from J, the gap between germline ends came to 16 bases. In nucleotides, the CDR3 is TGTGCCAGCAGTTCACAACAGGGATGGTTAGCCAAAAACATTCAGTACTTC. As protein: CASSSQQGWLAKNIQYF.

The rearrangement uses TRBV29-1 and TRBJ1-2; 8 bases line up with TRBD1. Germline trimming cut 4 bases from V and 8 bases from J; bases unmatched to any gene: 9. The CDR3 sequence is 13 residues long. Per germline, CDR1 SQVTM and CDR2 ANQGSEA. This CDR3 is CSVGQGQIYGYTF. The CDR3 DNA is TGCAGCGTTGGACAGGGGCAGATCTACGGCTACACCTTC.

In its sample, this clonotype was seen a few times. The V and J genes are TRBV29-1 and TRBJ2-1; D is perhaps TRBD2 (5 bases). This CDR3 region has 13 residues. From germline, CDR1 is SQVTM and CDR2 ANQGSEA. Trimming shortened V by 2 bases and J by 0 bases, and 5 bases separated the two germline ends. The CDR3 is CSVETSSYNEQFF. The CDR3 region has the DNA TGCAGCGTTGAAACTAGCTCCTACAATGAGCAGTTCTTC.

This chain joins TRBV20-1 and TRBJ1-5; D is ambiguous. CDR1 DFQATT and CDR2 SNEGSKA come from the germline V gene (reference sequence). The CDR3 has 15 amino acids. V lost 0 bases to trimming and J lost 0 bases, with 9 bases between them. CDR3 residues: CSARDRKNSNQPQHF. CDR3 sequence (DNA): TGCAGTGCTAGAGACAGGAAGAATAGCAATCAGCCCCAGCATTTT.

This clonotype was detected only a few times. V gene TRBV20-1 combines with J gene TRBJ2-1; TRBD2 agrees at 8 bases. The V and J ends lost 3 bases and 3 bases, in that order; junction bases with no gene match: 1. CDR1 and CDR2 from the germline V gene are DFQATT and SNEGSKA (reference sequence). This CDR3 is 13 amino acids long. DNA for the CDR3: TGCAGTGCTAGCCTAGCGGGCTACAATGAGCAGTTCTTC. This translates into CSASLAGYNEQFF.